Listed below are T cell receptor beta chains from one sample, sequenced in a study of a mutant IDH1 vaccine in newly diagnosed glioma. No antigen is known for these receptors. TCRdb keeps only in-frame clones here, not all; method: immunoSEQ multiplex PCR. The repertoire holds over 45,000 clones, with over 70% as singletons. Sequenced here: PBMCs, sampled from a glioma patient whose treatment included an IDH1 peptide vaccine. The receptors were sampled from a man aged 50-59 years with glioma. Each CDR3 is given with its conserved first and last residue. Size values are once, few and many counts, or a class for expanded clones, and some rows have none.

V,size,length,CDR3
TRBV9,NA,14,CASSDTGSSYEQYF
TRBV7-9,NA,13,CASSFTGKYEQYF
TRBV5-1,NA,16,CASSFVSGTDNEKLFF
TRBV6-6,few,16,CASSYPNWATEGEAFF
TRBV27,NA,13,CASSFQGNSPLHF
TRBV18,NA,17,CASSPNLAGQGASPLHF
TRBV5-4,NA,15,CASSLWTIGHYEQYF
TRBV28,NA,18,CASPPRLAGGSSYNEQFF
TRBV4-1,NA,14,CASRGPRNTGELFF
TRBV15,NA,15,CATSSMGGRYNEQFF
TRBV30,NA,16,CAWTKPGGGSGNTIYF
TRBV7-6,NA,15,CASSPWAGGAYEQYF
TRBV5-1,NA,17,CASSLNGGGATIDEQFF
TRBV30,NA,13,CAWSPPGEETQYF
TRBV10-3,NA,12,CAIRASGETQYF
TRBV19,NA,13,CASSKSVNTEAFF
TRBV6-6,NA,15,CASSYLIRTSQPQHF
TRBV6-6,NA,16,CASSTGWTGFNEKLFF
TRBV18,NA,16,CASSQGTGGNSQPQHF
TRBV2,NA,10,CASKIGEQFF
TRBV2,NA,14,CASSSGTVSYEQYF
TRBV9,few,13,CASSVVHNSPLHF
TRBV10-3,NA,14,CAISKDRGQGEQFF
TRBV18,few,15,CASSPPVRSNYGYTF
TRBV5-1,few,14,CASSSDRYNEKLFF
TRBV19,once,14,CASSGPSPRPEQYF
TRBV7-9,once,12,CASSNRYTEAFF
TRBV5-6,NA,14,CASRPRDRLYGYTF
TRBV29-1,once,12,CSVGGSNYGYTF
TRBV5-4,once,16,CASSLATGGSNSPLHF
TRBV6-1,few,14,CASSELVGAKAAFF
TRBV11-1,NA,13,CASSPGTANEQFF
TRBV13,NA,15,CASSLGGPSNQPQHF
TRBV6-4,NA,14,CASSVSGQSGVAFF
TRBV18,NA,14,CASSPGRTSYEQYF
TRBV7-2,NA,12,CASREGVDEQFF
TRBV6-5,NA,15,CASSLRQGRDQPQHF
TRBV2,NA,13,CASRGTGYYGYTF
TRBV4-3,NA,12,CARWGLQETQYF
TRBV19,NA,14,CASGGYSSTDTQYF